The 13 T cell receptor beta chains presented below share a single source sample, sequenced in a study of blood T cell repertoires in COVID-19 (dated by TCRdb to the early 2020s). Library creation used the immunoSEQ multiplex PCR assay. TCRdb re-hosts the immuneACCESS table, in-frame sequences only. Its copies lack some clones; in the studies checked, an unresolved V gene accounts for under half of them, and the cause for the rest is not known. Within this sample are some 160,000 clones, with about 86% of them counted one time only. Around 9.9% of the sample is in the top ten clones. The specimen was peripheral blood. Receptors originate from an older man with active or convalescent COVID-19.

The V call is TRBV7-2, the J call TRBJ2-4, with D tentatively TRBD2 (5 bases). V was trimmed by 5 bases and J by 5 bases, leaving 13 bases between them. In germline, CDR1 is SGHTA, CDR2 FQGNSA. CDR3 length: 14 amino acids. This CDR3 reads CASSVGGSENIQYF. DNA for the CDR3: TGTGCCAGCAGCGTCGGTGGTAGCGAAAACATTCAGTACTTC.

This clone was counted a single time. This chain connects TRBV15 to TRBJ2-1; TRBD2 agrees at 10 bases. Germline V gene data show CDR1 as LNHNV and CDR2 as YYDKDF (reference sequence). J lost 7 bases, V lost 5 bases, and 11 bases had no gene match. The length of the CDR3 is 16 residues. The CDR3 region has the DNA TGTGCCACCAGCCCATTTAAAGCGGGAGGGTGGAATGAGCAGTTCTTC. Protein product: CATSPFKAGGWNEQFF.

The J gene is TRBJ1-6, the V gene TRBV12-3 or TRBV12-4, with D perhaps matching TRBD1 (5 bases). Trimming took off 5 bases at V and 8 bases at J, with 10 bases between the two ends. The CDR3 spans 13 residues. CDR3 sequence reads: CASSDTGDSPLHF. The CDR3 coding sequence is TGTGCCAGCAGTGATACAGGCGATTCACCCCTCCACTTT.

This rearrangement joins TRBV24-1 to TRBJ2-3; 11 positions match TRBD2. Germline loops: CDR1 KGHDR, CDR2 SFDVKD. The trim removed 4 bases at V and 1 base at J, leaving 3 bases unmatched. The CDR3 has 16 amino acids. The CDR3 nucleotides read TGTGCCACCAGTGACGCGACTAGCGGGGGCACAGATACGCAGTATTTT. Translation: CATSDATSGGTDTQYF.

This sequence joins TRBV24-1 and TRBJ1-2, with D maybe TRBD1 (6 bases). The CDR3 totals 14 residues. Germline-derived CDR1 and CDR2 are KGHDR and SFDVKD. V shed 1 base and J shed 8 bases, with 13 bases lying between them. The DNA for the CDR3 is TGTGCCACCAGTGATTTTTCCAGGGGTCGCGGCTACACCTTC. It specifies CATSDFSRGRGYTF.

The chain recombines TRBV5-5 with TRBJ1-1, with D possibly matching TRBD1 (6 bases). This CDR3 spans 14 amino acids. CDR1 and CDR2 (germline): SGHKS, YYEKEE (reference sequence). Between the trimmed V and J ends, which lost 3 bases and 5 bases, there was a span of 14 bases. CDR3 protein: CASSWGLMGTEAFF. In DNA form, the CDR3 reads TGTGCCAGCAGCTGGGGGCTCATGGGAACTGAAGCTTTCTTT.

A note on this clone: Additional DNA sequences in this sample encode the identical CDR3. The chain combines TRBV20-1 with TRBJ1-1, with D tentatively TRBD1 (6 bases). Germline CDR1 is DFQATT and CDR2 is SNEGSKA (reference sequence). Trimming removed 3 bases at V and 5 bases at J, with 7 bases between. This CDR3 contains 11 residues. The CDR3: CSARDRTEAFF. CDR3 nucleotides: TGCAGTGCTAGGGACAGAACTGAAGCTTTCTTT.

The V gene is TRBV5-1, the J gene TRBJ2-2, with TRBD1 identical over 10 bases. This CDR3 has 14 residues. Per germline, CDR1 SGHRS and CDR2 YFSETQ. V lost 6 bases to trimming and J lost 6 bases; unmatched junction nucleotides: 5. The CDR3 region is CASKKTGGSGELFF. CDR3 in DNA: TGCGCCAGCAAAAAGACAGGGGGCTCCGGGGAGCTGTTTTTT.

The V and J genes are TRBV2 and TRBJ1-1; 7 nucleotides align to TRBD1. The CDR3 consists of 12 residues. Germline-derived CDR1 and CDR2 are SNHLY and FYNNEI. The trim removed 7 bases at V and 8 bases at J, leaving 7 bases unmatched. The DNA for the CDR3 is TGTGCCAGCATATGGACAGGCGACGAAGCTTTCTTT. Translated: CASIWTGDEAFF.

This clone appeared a single time. The chain has TRBV6-5 and TRBJ1-2, with a weak D call TRBD1 (5 bases). Germline CDR1 MNHEY, CDR2 SVGAGI. V lost 5 bases and J lost 0, with 13 bases in between. The CDR3 contains 15 residues. CDR3: CASSLTRGANYGYTF. CDR3 sequence (DNA): TGTGCCAGCAGTCTGACAAGGGGCGCTAACTATGGCTACACCTTC.

This clone occurred a few times. CDR3 protein: CASSLAHSAGNTIYF. CDR3 nucleotide sequence: TGTGCCAGCAGCTTGGCTCATTCAGCGGGAAACACCATATATTTT. The chain couples TRBV7-9 to TRBJ1-3; D gene unclear. The CDR3 has 15 residues. V was pared by 3 bases and J by 4 bases, with 13 bases between. Per germline, CDR1 SEHNR and CDR2 FQNEAQ (reference sequence).

A single count supports this clone. The rearrangement uses TRBV18 and TRBJ1-1; the D gene is possibly TRBD1 (6 bases). The length of the CDR3 is 13 residues. The V end was cut by 3 bases, the J end by 3 bases, with 8 bases between. Looked up from germline, CDR1 is KGHSH and CDR2 is LQKENI. For the CDR3, the DNA is TGTGCCAGCTCACCCTCAGGGGACACTGAAGCTTTCTTT. Its protein product is CASSPSGDTEAFF.

The chain employs TRBV5-1 and TRBJ2-3; 9 bases are a match to TRBD1. The CDR3 has 14 residues. CDR1 and CDR2 from the germline V gene are SGHRS and YFSETQ. V gave up 2 bases and J gave up 6 bases; unmatched junction bases: 4. CDR3 nucleotide sequence: TGCGCCAGCAGCTTACAGGGGGCTACGGATACGCAGTATTTT. Amino acids: CASSLQGATDTQYF.